A single sample gave rise to the 29 T cell receptor beta chains below, sequenced in a study of regulatory T cells in long-lasting Graves disease. Combining iRepertoire HTBI primers with Arm-PCR of CDR3 regions, the authors built TCR beta libraries. TCRdb passed the multiplex PCR reads through MiXCR, listing each CDR3 protein once. The table has 400,000 or so distinct CDR3 sequences, around 20% seen once. Time point of the sample: persistent/refractory GD, antithyroid drugs over 5 years with positive TRAb. RNA extracted from PBMCs served as the sequencing template. Sequencing used peripheral blood mononuclear cells (PBMCs), obtained when the disease was refractory, from a patient treated with antithyroid drugs. The receptor set was obtained from a female donor with Graves disease.

This clonotype appeared a few times. The rearrangement links TRBV18 to TRBJ1-2; D gene ambiguous. CDR1 and CDR2 from the germline V gene are KGHSH and LQKENI. Trimming left V 3 bases short and J 2 bases short, with 10 bases between. CDR3 size: 14 residues. The chain's CDR3 is CASSPTTANYGYTF. The CDR3 nucleotides are TGTGCCAGCTCACCGACCACTGCAAACTATGGCTACACCTTC.

This clonotype was seen only a few times. The chain links TRBV6-1 to TRBJ2-5; TRBD2 agrees at 12 bases. Germline CDR1 MNHNS, CDR2 SASEGT. The ends lost 8 bases at V and 6 bases at J; junction bases unmatched: 7. The CDR3 consists of 14 residues. Here the CDR3 DNA reads TGTGCCAGCCTACTAGCGGGAGGTAAAAAGACCCAGTACTTC. This encodes CASLLAGGKKTQYF.

Worth noting for this clonotype: This clone may be a read error of a much larger clone one base away. The chain uses TRBV5-1 and TRBJ1-1, with D uncertain. CDR1 is SGHRS and CDR2 is YFSETQ in the germline V gene. The CDR3 sequence is 15 residues long. CDR3 in amino acids: CASSLAGRTNTEALF. The DNA for the CDR3 is TGCGCCAGCAGCTTGGCCGGCAGGACGAACACTGAAGCTTTGTTT.

Ten or more counts support this clonotype. The V call is TRBV20-1, the J call TRBJ1-1; 7 bases line up with TRBD1. The V gene end was trimmed by 6 bases and the J gene end by 0 bases; junction bases not matched to a gene: 7. The length of the CDR3 is 14 residues. Germline-derived CDR1 and CDR2 are DFQATT and SNEGSKA (reference sequence). The CDR3 bases are TGCAGTGCGCCGACCGGGACAGTGAACACTGAAGCTTTCTTT. Its translation is CSAPTGTVNTEAFF.

The J gene is TRBJ2-5, the V gene TRBV18, with D perhaps TRBD1 or TRBD2 (6 bases each). This CDR3 contains 16 residues. Between the trimmed V and J ends, which lost 3 bases and 0 bases, there was a span of 14 bases. Germline CDR1 is KGHSH and CDR2 is LQKENI. The DNA of the CDR3 is TGTGCCAGCTCACCGATGGGGGGCCGTGACCAAGAGACCCAGTACTTC. Amino acid sequence: CASSPMGGRDQETQYF.

The sample holds many counts of this clonotype. This chain joins TRBV12-3 or TRBV12-4 and TRBJ1-1; D might be TRBD1 (5 bases). This CDR3 contains 13 residues. Trimming cost V 6 bases and J 8 bases, with 16 bases left between them. The chain's CDR3 is CASSPDRGGEAFF. CDR3 nucleotides: TGTGCCAGCAGCCCCGACAGAGGCGGAGAAGCTTTCTTT.

CDR3 DNA: TGTGCCAGTAGGTCCAGTGGCTACACCTTC. This codes for CASRSSGYTF. The gene calls are TRBV19 and TRBJ1-2; D is unresolved. Between the trimmed V and J ends, which lost 6 bases and 7 bases, there was a span of 6 bases. Germline values: CDR1 LNHDA, CDR2 SQIVND (reference sequence). This CDR3 region has 10 residues.

This clonotype was observed at least ten times. The rearrangement links TRBV2 to TRBJ2-2; possibly TRBD1 for D (9 bases). The germline CDR1 and CDR2 sequences are SNHLY and FYNNEI. The CDR3 is made up of 15 amino acids. V gave up 10 bases and J gave up 2 bases, with 17 bases separating them. Here the CDR3 DNA reads TGTGCCACCGGGGGGGGACAGGGTAACACCGGGGAGCTGTTTTTT. It yields the protein CATGGGQGNTGELFF.

In regard to this clonotype: A much larger clone lies a single base off, so this may be a read error. The chain uses TRBV28 and TRBJ1-2; D possibly corresponds to TRBD1 (5 bases). V was trimmed by 6 bases and J by 2 bases, leaving 13 bases between them. From germline, CDR1 is MDHEN and CDR2 SYDVKM. This CDR3 has 14 amino acids. Here the CDR3 DNA reads TGTGCCAGCAGCCATATGGCAGGGAACTATGGCTACACCTTC. Protein product: CASSHMAGNYGYTF.

The genes are TRBV7-9 and TRBJ2-6, with D possibly being TRBD1 (5 bases). The CDR3 contains 13 residues. V gave up 8 bases and J gave up 1 base, with 6 bases separating them. Germline CDR1 reads SEHNR; CDR2 reads FQNEAQ (reference sequence). The CDR3 is CASGASGANVLTF. The CDR3 DNA reads as TGTGCCAGCGGGGCTTCTGGGGCCAACGTCCTGACTTTC.

The rearrangement links TRBV25-1 to TRBJ1-4; 9 bases line up with TRBD1. Unmatched junction bases numbered 3, after V lost 5 bases and J lost 8 bases. Germline CDR1 MGHDK, CDR2 SYGVNS. The CDR3 length is 13 residues. CDR3 residues: CASSYRGREKLFF. The CDR3 DNA follows: TGTGCCAGCAGTTACAGGGGGCGGGAAAAACTGTTTTTT.

This clonotype was counted ten times or more. V gene TRBV5-1 combines with J gene TRBJ2-7; TRBD2 agrees at 8 bases. CDR1 and CDR2 from the germline V gene are SGHRS and YFSETQ. This CDR3 is 14 amino acids long. V shed 4 bases, J shed 6 bases, and the junction held 9 bases outside the gene matches. The CDR3 DNA reads as TGCGCCAGCAGCGCCGGACTAGCTCAGGGCGAGCAGTACTTC. It translates to CASSAGLAQGEQYF.

V is TRBV10-3 and J is TRBJ1-1, with TRBD1 as a possible D gene (6 bases). Looked up from germline, CDR1 is ENHRY and CDR2 is SYGVKD. V lost 7 bases and J 1 base, leaving 10 bases between the germline ends. The CDR3 totals 13 residues. Here the CDR3 DNA reads TGTGCCATCAAGCGGACAGAGAACACTGAAGCTTTCTTT. It specifies CAIKRTENTEAFF.

With respect to this clonotype: A much bigger clone sits one base away, suggesting this may be a read error. The gene calls are TRBV20-1 and TRBJ2-7; D not resolved. The length of the CDR3 is 12 residues. Germline lookup yields CDR1 DFQATT and CDR2 SNEGSKA (reference sequence). The CDR3 region has the DNA TGCAGTGCTAGTCATCGCTCCTACGAGCGGTACTTC. This codes for CSASHRSYERYF.

This clonotype was observed a handful of times. Here the CDR3 reads CASSPANLQETQYF. The CDR3 nucleotides read TGTGCCAGCAGCCCCGCAAACCTTCAAGAGACCCAGTACTTC. The V call is TRBV14, the J call TRBJ2-5; D is ambiguous. There are 14 residues in the CDR3. Germline CDR1 reads SGHDN; CDR2 reads FVKESK. Trimming pared 4 bases from V and 2 bases from J, leaving 11 bases between.

The chain has TRBV20-1 and TRBJ1-2; possible D gene TRBD1, 6 bases. The V end lost 4 bases, the J end lost 1 base, and 10 bases lay between the germline ends. Germline values: CDR1 DFQATT, CDR2 SNEGSKA (reference sequence). CDR3 length equals 13 residues. CDR3 DNA sequence: TGCAGTGCTACTCAACAGGGTAACTATGGCTACACCTTC. Amino acid sequence: CSATQQGNYGYTF.

This clonotype was detected a few times. V and J are TRBV29-1 and TRBJ2-7; tentative D call: TRBD2 (5 bases). CDR3 size: 15 residues. V lost 0 bases and J 0 bases, leaving 12 bases between the germline ends. Germline V gives CDR1 SQVTM, CDR2 ANQGSEA. The CDR3 loop is CSVEDVDSASYEQYF. CDR3 DNA: TGCAGCGTTGAAGATGTGGACTCAGCCTCCTACGAGCAGTACTTC.

This clonotype was observed at least ten times. The rearrangement links TRBV10-1 to TRBJ1-1, with 7 bases matching TRBD1. Germline trimming cut 2 bases from V and 0 bases from J; bases unmatched to any gene: 6. There are 16 residues in the CDR3. CDR1 WNHNN and CDR2 SYGVQD come from the germline V gene (reference sequence). The CDR3 bases are TGCGCCAGCAGTGAGGAGGGGGACAGCATGAACACTGAAGCTTTCTTT. Translation: CASSEEGDSMNTEAFF.

V gene TRBV30 combines with J gene TRBJ1-5; possible D gene TRBD1, 6 bases. The CDR3 runs 15 residues. Germline lookup yields CDR1 GTSNPN and CDR2 SVGIG (reference sequence). V lost 0 bases, J lost 6 bases, and 15 bases lay in between. The CDR3 reads CAWSVSWGGLQPQHF. The DNA for the CDR3 is TGTGCCTGGAGTGTATCCTGGGGGGGCCTTCAGCCCCAGCATTTT.

This chain links TRBV3-1 with TRBJ2-7, with 8 bases aligning to TRBD2. Germline CDR1 reads LGHDT; CDR2 reads YNNKEL (reference sequence). CDR3 size: 15 residues. After removal of 4 bases from V and 4 bases from J, the junction contained 9 bases not matched to a gene. CDR3 sequence (DNA): TGTGCCAGCAGCCGGAGGCTTAGCGGGAATTACGAGCAGTACTTC. It specifies CASSRRLSGNYEQYF.

A remark on this clonotype: It may be a read error: a sequence one base away is much more abundant. The conserved phenylalanine or tryptophan normally closing the CDR3 is absent here, so this likely arose from a read error. For the CDR3, the DNA is TGCAGTGCTAGAGATCTCGAACTAGCGGAAGAGACCCAGTACCTC. Its protein is CSARDLELAEETQYL. J is TRBJ2-5 and V is TRBV20-1, with TRBD2 identical over 8 bases. The CDR3 has 15 residues. Per the germline V gene, CDR1 is DFQATT and CDR2 is SNEGSKA (reference sequence). V was clipped by 0 bases and J by 3 bases; unmatched bases: 6.

In this sample, this clonotype turned up many times. This chain joins TRBV2 and TRBJ1-5; a weak D match, TRBD1 (5 bases). With 4 bases removed from V and 9 bases from J, the gap between germline ends came to 13 bases. Germline-derived CDR1 and CDR2 are SNHLY and FYNNEI. The CDR3 totals 13 residues. The CDR3 DNA follows: TGTGCCAGCAGTGCGGACAACCTTGGGCCCCAGCATTTT. This translates into CASSADNLGPQHF.

The rearrangement uses TRBV4-1 and TRBJ2-2; D may correspond to TRBD1 or TRBD2 (6 bases each). The V gene's germline CDR1 is MGHRA and CDR2 YSYEKL. The CDR3 is 16 residues long. The V gene lost 2 bases and the J gene lost 7 bases, with 17 bases spanning the gap. This chain's CDR3 is CASSQPPRGVGGELFF. The CDR3 DNA reads TGCGCCAGCAGCCAACCTCCGAGGGGGGTAGGCGGGGAGCTGTTTTTT.

Regarding this clonotype: This may be a read error, as it is one base from a much larger clone. The chain couples TRBV7-2 to TRBJ1-1; D not certain. The CDR3 extends over 13 amino acids. The germline V gene has CDR1 SGHTA and CDR2 FQGNSA. The CDR3 nucleotides read TGTGCCAGCAGCTACGCTCCGGGGTCCGAAGCTTCCTTT. This translates into CASSYAPGSEASF.

This clonotype came up many times. This chain joins TRBV28 and TRBJ1-6, with unresolved D. This CDR3 has 16 residues. V was shortened by 5 bases and J by 0 bases, with 11 bases between the two germline ends. Germline V CDR1 and CDR2: MDHEN, SYDVKM. CDR3 DNA: TGTGCCAGCAGTGTCAGGATTAGCTCCTATAATTCACCCCTCCACTTT. Its protein is CASSVRISSYNSPLHF. The full variable domain, with the rest looked up from reference TRBV28 and TRBJ1-6, is DVKVTQSSRYLVKRTGEKVFLECVQDMDHENMFWYRQDPGLGLRLIYFSYDVKMKEKGDIPEGYSVSREKKERFSLILESASTNQTSMYLCASSVRISSYNSPLHFGNGTRLTVT.

The chain has TRBV29-1 and TRBJ2-6, with D hard to call. This CDR3 has 12 residues. Germline V lookup: CDR1 SQVTM, CDR2 ANQGSEA. The ends were cut back, 5 bases at V and 7 bases at J, with 9 bases in the middle. The CDR3: CSVSMFANVLTF. The CDR3 DNA is TGCAGCGTTAGCATGTTTGCCAACGTCCTGACTTTC.

This clonotype was counted a few times. The chain couples TRBV7-2 to TRBJ1-4, with D uncertain. The CDR3 is made up of 12 amino acids. Germline CDR1 SGHTA, CDR2 FQGNSA. With 6 bases removed from V and 5 bases from J, the gap between germline ends came to 7 bases. CDR3 protein: CASRKTNEKLFF. CDR3 coding DNA: TGTGCCAGCAGGAAAACAAATGAAAAACTGTTTTTT.

This clonotype turned up a few times. The chain recombines TRBV20-1 with TRBJ2-5; D unresolved. CDR1 is DFQATT and CDR2 is SNEGSKA in the germline V gene (reference sequence). There are 11 residues in the CDR3. V lost 2 bases, J lost 4 bases, and 5 bases lay in between. The CDR3 DNA reads TGCAGTGCTAGACCAGGAGAGACCCAGTACTTC. Translated: CSARPGETQYF.

The genes are TRBV5-1 and TRBJ1-1, with D unresolved. Trimming removed 1 base at V and 0 bases at J, with 10 bases between. The CDR3 runs to 15 residues. In germline, CDR1 is SGHRS, CDR2 YFSETQ. Here the CDR3 reads CASSLKVSVNTEAFF. The CDR3, as DNA: TGCGCCAGCAGCTTGAAAGTATCAGTGAACACTGAAGCTTTCTTT.